This T cell receptor beta chain was identified in a study of blood T cell repertoires in COVID-19 (dated by TCRdb to the early 2020s). Concerning the study at large: Samples from collaborators originated in the United States, Italy and Spain and spanned both the acute and convalescent phases of COVID-19. Samples were obtained from the ongoing ImmuneRACE study (first 160 participants) and from 1,000 to 1,500 subjects provided by 6 global collaborators. Where HLA class I and class II types were available, the types were taken from metadata supplied by the sample provider, not from assay-based typing. The material from the prospective study consisted of cDNA or gDNA derived from T cells, B-cell-depleted T cells, or PBMCs. The sample metadata nearly always contained a de-identified subject ID, COVID-19 status, age in years and sex. Subjects who had been exposed to COVID-19, were actively infected with it, or had recovered from it provided the deeply sampled blood TCRbeta repertoires that made up the dataset. The repertoires were made available in a free public database intended to serve as a resource for research on the immune response to SARS-CoV-2.

Remarks on this clone: What this receptor recognizes is not known. No much larger clone exists at a distance of one base, and base qualities are not known.

Broad study findings and their caveats: The quantity of clinical and demographic metadata differed by source and by participant and was supplied without curation.

The germline V end is reduced by 4 bases and the J end by 10 bases; junction bases left unmatched: 16. For CDR1 and CDR2, the germline V gene lists SGHRS and YFSETQ. CDR3 length: 15 amino acids, cysteine to phenylalanine. The only DNA kept is the CDR3, 45 bases in frame from the first base. Participants in the prospective study were enrolled through a virtual design, were aged about 18 to 90 years, and lived in roughly 24 United States geographic areas. To assign participants to cohorts, the prospective study relied on clinical history that participants themselves reported in a screening survey and a study questionnaire. In the prospective study, whole blood, serum and a nasopharyngeal or oropharyngeal swab were collected from each participant by mobile phlebotomists. Additional blood draws and questionnaires over an approximately two-month period could optionally be provided by prospective study participants. Before DNA extraction, prospective study blood samples were shipped either frozen or at room temperature.

TCRbeta CDR3 regions were amplified from genomic DNA by means of the immunoSEQ Assay, a bias-controlled multiplex PCR. The authors' pipeline ran thus. Within the assay, amplification of reference gene primers was used to estimate how many nucleated cells each sample contained. To quantify the absolute abundance of each unique TCRbeta CDR3 rearrangement, sequence reads were collapsed and filtered. For each sample, productive Simpson clonality was calculated by taking the square root of Simpson's diversity index across productive rearrangements. TCRdb provides this immuneACCESS table in a form limited to in-frame rearrangements. Some clones are lacking; in checked studies, under half of them reflect an unresolved V gene, and why the rest are absent is not known. From that table come the V and J calls and clone size; the DNA was used to work out D and trimming. The sample profile shows about 250,000 clones; 75% to 85% of them were found once. Approximately 9% of the sample lies in the top ten.

The TCR comes from a woman between 50 and 59 years old with acute COVID-19. The chain employs TRBV5-1 and TRBJ1-2, with 7 junctional bases fitting TRBD1. Sequencing used PBMCs or T cells enriched from blood (not recorded which). The encoded CDR3 is CASSPIIAGGFNYTF. The nucleotide sequence reads TGCGCCAGCAGCCCGATAATCGCAGGGGGTTTTAACTACACCTTC.